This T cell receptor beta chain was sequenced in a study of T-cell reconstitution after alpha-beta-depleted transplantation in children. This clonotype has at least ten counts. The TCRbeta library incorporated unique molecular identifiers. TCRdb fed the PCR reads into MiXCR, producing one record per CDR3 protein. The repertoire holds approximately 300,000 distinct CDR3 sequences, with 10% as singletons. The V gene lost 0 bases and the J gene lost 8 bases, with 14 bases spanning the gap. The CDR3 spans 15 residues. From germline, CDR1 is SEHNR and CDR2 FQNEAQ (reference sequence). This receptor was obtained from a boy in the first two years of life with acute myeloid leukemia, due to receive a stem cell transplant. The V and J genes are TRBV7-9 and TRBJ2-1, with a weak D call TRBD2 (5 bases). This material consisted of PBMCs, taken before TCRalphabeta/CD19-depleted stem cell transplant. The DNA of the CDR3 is TGTGCCAGCAGCTTAGCCCAAATTGGTAGCGATGAGCAGTTCTTC. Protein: CASSLAQIGSDEQFF.